This T cell receptor (beta chain) was identified in a study of control samples from healthy donors and cancer patients. This CDR3 contains 12 residues. The germline V gene encodes CDR1 KGHDR and CDR2 SFDVKD. V was pared by 5 bases and J by 9 bases, with 11 bases between. Method: immunoSEQ multiplex PCR; TCRdb's copy keeps in-frame clones and lacks some. The repertoire includes 120,000 or so clones, approximately 92% of them detected once, and 0.58% sits in the top ten. This chain joins TRBV24-1 and TRBJ2-3; a weak D match, TRBD2 (6 bases). The sequenced material came from PBMCs. The TCR originated in a man at least 80 years old with head and neck cancer. The CDR3 DNA is TGTGCCACCAGTGGTGTAGGACTAACGCAGTATTTT. It encodes CATSGVGLTQYF.